The 29 T cell receptor beta chains reported below all come from one sample, sequenced in a study of blood T cell repertoires in COVID-19 (dated by TCRdb to the early 2020s). To prepare the library, the immunoSEQ multiplex PCR assay was applied. Here the immuneACCESS table is served through TCRdb, limited to in-frame sequences with V and J called. Missing clones are a known gap in these copies; in checked studies unresolved V genes cover under half, and the rest lacks a known reason. Counted in this sample were approximately 100,000 clones; 70% to 90% of them appeared once. The ten largest make up around 3.1% of the sample. The specimen sequenced was peripheral blood. Receptor source: a man aged 50-60 years in a cohort sampled during active COVID-19.

The chain recombines TRBV19 with TRBJ2-5, with 11 bases aligning to TRBD2. Germline lookup yields CDR1 LNHDA and CDR2 SQIVND (reference sequence). CDR3 length: 15 amino acids. The V gene end was trimmed by 6 bases and the J gene end by 2 bases; junction bases not matched to a gene: 5. CDR3 DNA sequence: TGTGCCAGTAGGCGACTAGCGGGGACGCAAGAGACCCAGTACTTC. Translating gives CASRRLAGTQETQYF.

The J gene is TRBJ2-5, the V gene TRBV9; 7 bases agree with TRBD1. The V segment lost 4 bases and the J segment 5 bases; nucleotides outside the gene matches: 14. The CDR3 has 16 residues. Germline V gene sequence: CDR1 SGDLS, CDR2 YYNGEE. This CDR3 reads CASSLRQGASHETQYF. CDR3 DNA: TGTGCCAGCAGCCTTCGACAGGGCGCCAGTCACGAGACCCAGTACTTC. Together with reference TRBV9 and TRBJ2-5, the CDR3 gives the full variable domain: DSGVTQTPKHLITATGQRVTLRCSPRSGDLSVYWYQQSLDQGLQFLIQYYNGEERAKGNILERFSAQQFPDLHSELNLSSLELGDSALYFCASSLRQGASHETQYFGPGTRLLVL.

The chain employs TRBV18 and TRBJ1-2; the match to TRBD1 covers 9 bases. The V gene end was trimmed by 2 bases and the J gene end by 5 bases; junction bases not matched to a gene: 9. The V gene's germline CDR1 is KGHSH and CDR2 LQKENI. The CDR3 is made up of 16 amino acids. CDR3 protein: CASSPVTGQGSYGYTF. Here the CDR3 DNA reads TGTGCCAGCTCACCAGTCACGGGACAGGGATCTTATGGCTACACCTTC.

The chain employs TRBV19 and TRBJ2-7; 9 bases are shared with TRBD1. Germline V CDR1 and CDR2: LNHDA, SQIVND (reference sequence). This CDR3 has 14 residues. The J segment lost 6 bases and the V segment lost 5 bases, leaving 8 bases of the junction unmatched. In DNA form, the CDR3 reads TGTGCCAGTAGTCAACAGGGGGCCGACTCCGAGCAGTACTTC. Translated: CASSQQGADSEQYF.

The rearrangement links TRBV10-3 to TRBJ2-1; D uncertain. The CDR3 runs to 13 residues. V was pared by 0 bases and J by 6 bases, with 6 bases between. The germline gives CDR1 ENHRY, CDR2 SYGVKD. As DNA, the CDR3 is TGTGCCATCAGTGAGTCTAGTTCCAATGAGCAGTTCTTC. Translation: CAISESSSNEQFF.

The genes are TRBV29-1 and TRBJ2-5; D perhaps matches TRBD1 (5 bases). V was clipped by 5 bases and J by 5 bases, with 9 bases between them. This CDR3 comprises 11 residues. Germline-derived CDR1 and CDR2 are SQVTM and ANQGSEA. The CDR3 loop reads CSVSRDETQYF. CDR3 sequence (DNA): TGCAGCGTTTCCAGGGATGAGACCCAGTACTTC.

The rearrangement joins TRBV28 to TRBJ1-6; 8 bases line up with TRBD1. The CDR3 covers 17 residues. Germline trimming cut 2 bases from V and 6 bases from J; bases unmatched to any gene: 9. The V gene's germline CDR1 is MDHEN and CDR2 SYDVKM. The CDR3: CASSLPPTGGGNSPLHF. The CDR3 coding sequence is TGTGCCAGCAGTTTACCCCCTACAGGGGGTGGTAATTCACCCCTCCACTTT.

The chain joins TRBV28 to TRBJ2-5, with 8 bases fitting TRBD2. V shed 0 bases and J 7 bases; nucleotides not matched to a gene: 10. Germline CDR1 is MDHEN and CDR2 is SYDVKM. There are 16 residues in the CDR3. CDR3 loop: CASSLWGGGTPGTQYF. The CDR3, as DNA: TGTGCCAGCAGTTTATGGGGCGGGGGGACCCCGGGGACCCAGTACTTC.

The chain couples TRBV6-6 to TRBJ2-1; 14 bases align to TRBD2. The CDR3 sequence is 15 residues long. V shed 5 bases and J 4 bases; nucleotides not matched to a gene: 1. Germline V CDR1 and CDR2: MNHNY, SVGAGI (reference sequence). CDR3 nucleotides: TGTGCCAGCAGTGGGACTAGCGGGGGTTACAATGAGCAGTTCTTC. Its protein is CASSGTSGGYNEQFF.

The chain couples TRBV24-1 to TRBJ2-3, with D perhaps matching TRBD1 (7 bases). This CDR3 is 18 amino acids long. V was clipped by 3 bases and J by 9 bases, with 27 bases between them. Germline V gene data show CDR1 as KGHDR and CDR2 as SFDVKD. CDR3 region: CATSDPGGTESSKGTQYF. The CDR3, as DNA: TGTGCCACCAGTGATCCCGGAGGGACAGAATCTTCAAAGGGAACGCAGTATTTT.

Written as DNA, the CDR3 is TGTGCCAGCACTATAAGGCAGGGGGCTTATCAGCCCCAGCATTTT. As protein: CASTIRQGAYQPQHF. The V call is TRBV6-5, the J call TRBJ1-5; 8 bases agree with TRBD1. Looked up from germline, CDR1 is MNHEY and CDR2 is SVGAGI. The CDR3 contains 15 residues. Trimming cost V 7 bases and J 5 bases; bases outside gene matches: 10.

The chain has TRBV2 and TRBJ2-5, with D perhaps matching TRBD2 (7 bases). Germline CDR1 is SNHLY and CDR2 is FYNNEI. V dropped 6 bases and J dropped 4 bases, with 15 bases sitting between them. This CDR3 is built from 14 residues. CDR3 DNA sequence: TGTGCCAGCAGCCGGGGGGCCAGGAGAGAGACCCAGTACTTC. It codes for CASSRGARRETQYF.

This chain joins TRBV11-2 and TRBJ2-5, with 8 bases fitting TRBD2. The germline V gene has CDR1 SGHAT and CDR2 FQNNGV. V gave up 0 bases and J gave up 5 bases; unmatched junction bases: 8. CDR3 length equals 16 residues. The CDR3: CASSLERERGRETQYF. CDR3 DNA: TGTGCCAGCAGCTTAGAGAGGGAGCGGGGGCGGGAGACCCAGTACTTC.

The gene calls are TRBV25-1 and TRBJ2-7, with a weak D call TRBD1 (5 bases). Germline CDR1 MGHDK, CDR2 SYGVNS. Between the trimmed V and J ends, which lost 3 bases and 3 bases, there was a span of 15 bases. The CDR3 spans 15 residues. The CDR3 region has the DNA TGTGCCAGCAGTGATTCTGGGGCCGTTCACTACGAGCAGTACTTC. Translation: CASSDSGAVHYEQYF.

The rearrangement links TRBV3-1 (or the pseudogene TRBV3-2) to TRBJ1-6; D remains ambiguous. V lost 3 bases and J 9 bases, leaving 6 bases between the germline ends. The CDR3 contains 12 residues. Per germline, CDR1 LGHDT and CDR2 YNNKEL (reference sequence). The CDR3 protein is CASSQLGSPLHF. As DNA, the CDR3 is TGTGCCAGCAGCCAGCTCGGTTCACCCCTCCACTTT.

Concerning this clone: One junction end does not reproduce the germline sequence, and a read error may be involved. The chain carries TRBV6-5 and TRBJ1-2, with 9 nucleotides matching TRBD1. This CDR3 is 15 amino acids long. Germline lookup yields CDR1 MNHEY and CDR2 SVGAGI. CDR3 sequence reads: CASGAGTGSSYGHTF. The CDR3 region has the DNA TGTGCCAGCGGAGCCGGGACAGGGTCCTCCTATGGCCACACCTTC.

CDR3 coding DNA: TGTGCCAGCAGCCCTACAGGGGGCGGCATTCAGTACTTC. Its translation is CASSPTGGGIQYF. The chain recombines TRBV5-5 with TRBJ2-4; 9 bases are a match to TRBD1. The V segment lost 4 bases and the J segment 9 bases; nucleotides outside the gene matches: 5. The CDR3 is 13 amino acids. Germline assignment: CDR1 SGHKS and CDR2 YYEKEE (reference sequence).

The chain has TRBV7-8 and TRBJ2-3; the D gene is possibly TRBD1 (6 bases). V was trimmed by 4 bases and J by 6 bases, leaving 14 bases between them. CDR1 and CDR2 (germline): SGHVS, FQNEAQ. The CDR3 length is 14 residues. CDR3 coding DNA: TGTGCCAGCAGCTCGGGCCCCCAGGGGGATACGCAGTATTTT. Protein sequence: CASSSGPQGDTQYF.

V gene TRBV14 combines with J gene TRBJ1-1, with D possibly being TRBD1 (5 bases). The CDR3 extends over 13 amino acids. V dropped 3 bases and J dropped 8 bases, with 13 bases sitting between them. Germline V gene data show CDR1 as SGHDN and CDR2 as FVKESK. The CDR3 protein is CASSQGGASEAFF. For the CDR3, the DNA is TGTGCCAGCAGCCAGGGCGGGGCATCCGAAGCTTTCTTT.

In this sample, this clone turned up once. The CDR3 spells CASKEQSDEQFF. The DNA of the CDR3 is TGTGCCAGCAAGGAACAGTCCGATGAGCAGTTCTTC. The chain uses TRBV2 and TRBJ2-1; D is uncertain. Germline assignment: CDR1 SNHLY and CDR2 FYNNEI. CDR3 length: 12 residues. V was pared by 7 bases and J by 8 bases, with 12 bases between.

This chain connects TRBV19 to TRBJ1-3, with D possibly matching TRBD1 (5 bases). V dropped 10 bases and J dropped 4 bases, with 14 bases sitting between them. Germline CDR1 is LNHDA and CDR2 is SQIVND (reference sequence). This CDR3 region has 13 residues. CDR3 amino acids: CATKQDRGNTIYF. The CDR3 DNA follows: TGTGCCACCAAACAGGACCGGGGAAACACCATATATTTT.

The sample holds a few counts of this clone. The chain has TRBV6-2 or TRBV6-3 and TRBJ2-7; 7 bases align to TRBD2. V lost 6 bases and J lost 6; bases outside the gene matches: 8. CDR1 MNHEY and CDR2 SVGEGT come from the germline V gene. There are 13 residues in the CDR3. CDR3 nucleotides: TGTGCCAGCAGCTCACTCGGGGGGAGCGAGCAGTACTTC. This translates into CASSSLGGSEQYF.

The chain has TRBV24-1 and TRBJ2-3; tentatively, D is TRBD2 (7 bases). CDR1 KGHDR and CDR2 SFDVKD come from the germline V gene. The CDR3 contains 16 residues. The V end lost 1 base, the J end lost 4 bases, and 14 bases lay between the germline ends. CDR3 bases: TGTGCCACCAGTGATTTACCGGGGGGCCCTTCAGATACGCAGTATTTT. Translation gives CATSDLPGGPSDTQYF.

The rearrangement joins TRBV6-5 to TRBJ2-1; the D gene is possibly TRBD2 (6 bases). The germline CDR1 and CDR2 sequences are MNHEY and SVGAGI. This CDR3 comprises 15 residues. The V end was cut by 6 bases, the J end by 0 bases, with 12 bases between. CDR3 DNA: TGTGCCAGCAGAACGGACGGGAGCTCCTACAATGAGCAGTTCTTC. Translating gives CASRTDGSSYNEQFF.

The chain combines TRBV6-5 with TRBJ1-6; no clear D gene. CDR1 and CDR2 from the germline V gene are MNHEY and SVGAGI. The length of the CDR3 is 13 residues. Deletions cut 2 bases from V and 14 bases from J, with 13 bases between. CDR3 amino acids: CASSYKTELALHF. The CDR3 bases are TGTGCCAGCAGTTACAAGACGGAGTTGGCCCTCCACTTT.

The chain uses TRBV9 and TRBJ2-2; 8 nucleotides align to TRBD1. Germline-derived CDR1 and CDR2 are SGDLS and YYNGEE. V shed 4 bases, J shed 0 bases, and the junction held 5 bases outside the gene matches. The CDR3 is 16 amino acids. DNA of the CDR3: TGTGCCAGCAGCACAGGGGGACTGGCGAACACCGGGGAGCTGTTTTTT. This encodes CASSTGGLANTGELFF.

The V call is TRBV5-6, the J call TRBJ2-6; 7 bases align to TRBD1. V lost 1 base, J lost 1 base, and 2 bases stayed unmatched. The V gene's germline CDR1 is SGHDT and CDR2 YYEEEE. CDR3 size: 16 residues. The CDR3 nucleotides are TGTGCCAGCAGCTTGCGGACAGGATCTGGGGCCAACGTCCTGACTTTC. This sequence encodes CASSLRTGSGANVLTF.

This chain links TRBV29-1 with TRBJ2-5, with 10 bases fitting TRBD1. CDR1 and CDR2 (germline): SQVTM, ANQGSEA. Trimming removed 5 bases from V and 4 bases from J; junction bases left unmatched: 7. CDR3 size: 14 residues. The CDR3 nucleotides read TGCAGCGTTCTCGGGACAGGGGAGGTAGAGACCCAGTACTTC. It translates to CSVLGTGEVETQYF.

For the CDR3, the DNA is TGTGCCAGCAGCCAAGGGACTAGCGGGGGGTCCCAGTCTTACGAGCAGTACTTC. Amino acids: CASSQGTSGGSQSYEQYF. V gene TRBV7-6 combines with J gene TRBJ2-7; 15 positions match TRBD2. The CDR3 has 18 residues. After removal of 5 bases from V and 4 bases from J, the junction contained 12 bases not matched to a gene. Germline loops: CDR1 SGHVS, CDR2 FNYEAQ.